This entry is about one T cell receptor (beta chain). This specimen belongs to a study of T-cell memory formation after mild COVID-19. TCRdb ran MiXCR on the 5' RACE reads and lists one entry per CDR3 protein. This sample yields fewer than 350,000 distinct CDR3 sequences, of which 8.2% are seen a single time; around a fifth belongs to the top ten. V lost 5 bases and J lost 0, with 11 bases in between. This CDR3 contains 15 residues. Germline-derived CDR1 and CDR2 are SGHAT and FQNNGV. The chain links TRBV11-2 to TRBJ1-3; D call uncertain. Specimen: PBMCs or a T cell subset sorted from them (not recorded which). The sequence came from a man younger than 30 who had mild COVID-19 (a few samples of this study predate the infection). Cell type and time point are not known. The CDR3 nucleotides are TGTGCCAGCAGCCCTCGCAGGTACTCTGGAAACACCATATATTTT. The encoded protein is CASSPRRYSGNTIYF. Filled out from reference TRBV11-2 and TRBJ1-3, the complete variable domain reads EAGVAQSPRYKIIEKRQSVAFWCNPISGHATLYWYQQILGQGPKLLIQFQNNGVVDDSQLPKDRFSAERLKGVDSTLKIQPAKLEDSAVYLCASSPRRYSGNTIYFGEGSWLTVV.